This T cell receptor (beta chain) originates from a study of tumor and adjacent non-tumor tissue in lung cancer. CDR1 and CDR2 (germline): LGHNT, FRNRAP. There are 19 residues in the CDR3. To note about this clonotype: An end of the junction differs from the germline gene, which may be a read error.

No cell sorting was done before RNA was extracted from the tissue. The library came from three nested PCR rounds adapted from ARM-PCR protocols. Via MiXCR, TCRdb re-called the multiplex PCR reads, giving one row per CDR3 protein. In the table there are about 70,000 distinct CDR3 sequences, 55% to 85% of which are singletons. What was sequenced was lung tumor tissue. The sequence was obtained from a man aged 60 to 75 with non-small cell lung cancer. This chain links TRBV12-5 with TRBJ1-1; no firm D call. The chain's CDR3 is CVSGLEISGESLSNTEAFF. Written as DNA, the CDR3 is TGTGTTAGTGGTTTGGAGATTTCGGGAGAGAGCTTATCGAACACTGAAGCTTTCTTT.